Listed below are T cell receptor beta chains from one sample, sequenced in a study of blood T cell repertoires in COVID-19. Measured with immunoSEQ multiplex PCR; TCRdb has only the in-frame clones, and not every one. Of about 400,000 clones listed, around 89% are singletons. The sample consisted of peripheral blood. All receptors derive from a man aged 40-55 years with acute or convalescent COVID-19. CDR3s include the opening cysteine and the closing phenylalanine or tryptophan. D genes are given only for firm matches. Clone size is given for some rows only: seen once, a few or many times, or a class if the clone is expanded.

J | V | D | size | CDR3 | DNA
TRBJ2-7 | TRBV5-5 | NA | NA | CASSAVPREDEQYF | TGTGCCAGCAGCGCTGTCCCCAGGGAGGACGAGCAGTACTTC
TRBJ1-4 | TRBV28 | NA | NA | CASSWMYAGANEKLFF | TGTGCCAGCAGTTGGATGTATGCGGGGGCTAATGAAAAACTGTTTTTT
TRBJ1-3 | TRBV5-6 | NA | NA | CASSLAGSLSGNTIYF | TGTGCCAGCAGCTTGGCAGGTTCCCTCTCTGGAAACACCATATATTTT
TRBJ1-6 | TRBV27 | TRBD1 | few | CASSSDGQGYNSPLHF | TGTGCCAGCAGTTCCGACGGACAGGGCTATAATTCACCCCTCCACTTT
TRBJ2-7 | TRBV27 | NA | NA | CASSPLPLYEQYF | TGTGCCAGCAGTCCGCTACCTCTTTACGAGCAGTACTTC
TRBJ1-4 | TRBV7-9 | NA | NA | CASSLGGDGKLFF | TGTGCCAGCAGCTTAGGCGGAGATGGAAAACTGTTTTTT
TRBJ2-3 | TRBV6-6 | NA | once | CASSYSGAAQYF | TGTGCCAGCAGTTACTCGGGGGCCGCGCAGTATTTT
TRBJ2-1 | TRBV7-3 | NA | NA | CASSLFPASSYNEQFF | TGTGCCAGCAGCCTTTTTCCTGCGAGCTCCTACAATGAGCAGTTCTTC
TRBJ1-1 | TRBV11-3 | NA | NA | CASSSRGSTEAFF | TGTGCCAGCAGCTCCAGGGGTAGCACTGAAGCTTTCTTT
TRBJ2-1 | TRBV12-3/TRBV12-4 | NA | NA | CASSRDSLRFF | TGTGCCAGCAGCCGTGATTCATTGCGGTTCTTC
TRBJ1-2 | TRBV29-1 | TRBD1 | few | CSAVGGQGILYGYTF | TGCAGCGCTGTTGGGGGACAGGGCATCCTATATGGCTACACCTTC
TRBJ1-4 | TRBV14 | NA | NA | CASSPSRPPRGEKLFF | TGTGCCAGCAGCCCGAGTAGACCCCCGCGGGGTGAAAAACTGTTTTTT
TRBJ2-7 | TRBV5-1 | NA | NA | CASSDPGGYEQYF | TGCGCCAGCAGCGATCCTGGAGGGTACGAGCAGTACTTC
TRBJ1-1 | TRBV10-3 | TRBD1 | NA | CAISYTGTGRTEAFF | TGTGCCATCAGTTATACCGGGACAGGGCGGACTGAAGCTTTCTTT
TRBJ2-2 | TRBV27 | NA | NA | CASSLSIVVTGELFF | TGTGCCAGCAGCCTCTCGATAGTGGTAACCGGGGAGCTGTTTTTT
TRBJ2-1 | TRBV7-6 | TRBD2 | once | CASSLQASGRSYNEQFF | TGTGCCAGCAGCTTACAGGCTAGCGGGAGGTCCTACAATGAGCAGTTCTTC
TRBJ2-3 | TRBV27 | NA | once | CASSLRGTPSTDTQYF | TGTGCCAGCAGTTTACGGGGGACCCCTAGCACAGATACGCAGTATTTT